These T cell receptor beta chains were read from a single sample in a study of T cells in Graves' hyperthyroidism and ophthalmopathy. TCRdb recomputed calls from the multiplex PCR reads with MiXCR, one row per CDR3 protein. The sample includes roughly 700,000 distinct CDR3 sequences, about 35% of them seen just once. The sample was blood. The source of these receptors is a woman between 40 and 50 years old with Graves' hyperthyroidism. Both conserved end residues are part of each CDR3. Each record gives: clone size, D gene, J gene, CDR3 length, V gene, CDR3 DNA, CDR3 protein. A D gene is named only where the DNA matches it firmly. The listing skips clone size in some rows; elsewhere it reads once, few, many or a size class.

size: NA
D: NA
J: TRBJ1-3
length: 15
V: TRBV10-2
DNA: TGCGCCAGCAGGGGCCAAAACAGGACTGGAAACACCATACATTTT
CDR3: CASRGQNRTGNTIHF

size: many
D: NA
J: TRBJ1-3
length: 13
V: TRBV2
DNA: TGTGCCATCACAGGGAAGTCTGGAAACACCATATATTTT
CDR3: CAITGKSGNTIYF

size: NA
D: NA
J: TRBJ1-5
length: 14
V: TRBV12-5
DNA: TGTGCTAGTGGTTTGCCCGGGGGGTATCAGCCCCAGCATTTT
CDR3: CASGLPGGYQPQHF

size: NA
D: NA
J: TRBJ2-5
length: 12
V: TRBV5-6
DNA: TGTGCCAGTAGACAGAACCAAGAGACCCAGTACTTC
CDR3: CASRQNQETQYF

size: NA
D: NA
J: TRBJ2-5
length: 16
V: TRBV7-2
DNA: TGTGCCAGCAGCTTAGGAGGTGGAGCGACCGTGGAGACCCAGTACTTC
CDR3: CASSLGGGATVETQYF

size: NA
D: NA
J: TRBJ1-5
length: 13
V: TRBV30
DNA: TGTGCCTGGAGTGCGGCGGGGGATCAGCCCCAGCATTTT
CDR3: CAWSAAGDQPQHF

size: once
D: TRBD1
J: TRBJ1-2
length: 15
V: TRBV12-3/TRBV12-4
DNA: TGTGCCAGCAGTTTAGTGGGACAGGCAAACTATGGCTGCACCTTC
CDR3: CASSLVGQANYGCTF

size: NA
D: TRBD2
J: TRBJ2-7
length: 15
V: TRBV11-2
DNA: TGTGCCAGCAGCTTAGGTAGCGGGAGACCCCACGAGCAGTACTTC
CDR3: CASSLGSGRPHEQYF

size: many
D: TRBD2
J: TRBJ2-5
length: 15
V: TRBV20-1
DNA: TGCAGTGCTGCTGGGACTAGCGGGGTTCGCCAGACCCAGTACTTC
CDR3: CSAAGTSGVRQTQYF

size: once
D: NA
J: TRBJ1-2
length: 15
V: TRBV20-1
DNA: TGCAGTGCTAGAGATAATGGGGGTACGACCTATGGCCACACCTTC
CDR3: CSARDNGGTTYGHTF

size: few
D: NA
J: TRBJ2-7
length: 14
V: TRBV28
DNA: TGTGCCAGCAGTGCCCCTGGGGGTGCCTACGAGCAGTACTTC
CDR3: CASSAPGGAYEQYF

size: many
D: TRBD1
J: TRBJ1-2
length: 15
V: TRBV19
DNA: TGTGCCAGTAGTATTGCACAGGGGGCTCGGTATGGCTACACCTTC
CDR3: CASSIAQGARYGYTF

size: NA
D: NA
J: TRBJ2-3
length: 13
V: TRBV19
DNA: TGTGCCAGTAGTGGATCGGTCACAGATACGCAGTATTTT
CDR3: CASSGSVTDTQYF

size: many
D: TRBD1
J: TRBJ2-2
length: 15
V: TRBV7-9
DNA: TGTGCCAGCAGCTTCTGGACAGGGAGGACCGGGGAGCTGTTTTTT
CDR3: CASSFWTGRTGELFF

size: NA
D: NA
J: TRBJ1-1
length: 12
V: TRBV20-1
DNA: TGCAGTGCTAGCCGGGGAAACACTGAAGCTTTCTTT
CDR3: CSASRGNTEAFF

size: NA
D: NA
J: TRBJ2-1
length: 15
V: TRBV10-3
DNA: TGTGCCATCAGGTGGAGCGAGAGCTCCTACAATGAGCAGTTCTTC
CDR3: CAIRWSESSYNEQFF

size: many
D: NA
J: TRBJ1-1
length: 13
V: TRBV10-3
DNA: TGTGCCATCAGTGACAGCTTTAACACTGAAGCTTTCTTT
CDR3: CAISDSFNTEAFF

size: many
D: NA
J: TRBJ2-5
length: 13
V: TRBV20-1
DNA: TGCAGTGCTAGAGATTCTGCCATACAGACCCAGTACTTC
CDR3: CSARDSAIQTQYF

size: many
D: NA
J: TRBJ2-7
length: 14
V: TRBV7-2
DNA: TGTGCCAGCAGCTTTAAGCGGAGCTCCTACGAGCAGTACTTC
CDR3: CASSFKRSSYEQYF

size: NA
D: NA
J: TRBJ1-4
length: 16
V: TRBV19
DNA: TGTGCCAGCCGGATTGGGGGAGGCGGGGGTCGGGAAAAACTGTTTTTT
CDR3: CASRIGGGGGREKLFF

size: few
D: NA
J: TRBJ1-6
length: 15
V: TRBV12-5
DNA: TGTGCTAGTGGTTTGGCAGGGTGGCGAAATTCACCCCTCCACTTT
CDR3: CASGLAGWRNSPLHF

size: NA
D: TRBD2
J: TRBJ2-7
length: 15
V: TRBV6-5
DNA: TGTGCCAGCATCAGACAACCGGGACTAGCGACGAAGCAGTACTTC
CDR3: CASIRQPGLATKQYF

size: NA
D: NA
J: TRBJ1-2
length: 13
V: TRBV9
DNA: TGTGCCAGCAGCGTCGACCCGAGCTATGGCTACACCTTC
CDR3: CASSVDPSYGYTF

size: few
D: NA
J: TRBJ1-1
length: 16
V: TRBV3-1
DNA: TGTGCCAGCAGCCAAGGGAATCCAGGATCGAACACTGAAGCTTTCTTT
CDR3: CASSQGNPGSNTEAFF

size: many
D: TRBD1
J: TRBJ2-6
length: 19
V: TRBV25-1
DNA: TGTGCCAGCAGTCCCTACTCCGGACAGGGATCGTCTGGGGCCAACGTCCTGACTTTC
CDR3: CASSPYSGQGSSGANVLTF

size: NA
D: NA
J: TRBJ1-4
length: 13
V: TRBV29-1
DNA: TGCAGCGTTGCGGACAGAGTAAATGAAAAACTGTTTTTT
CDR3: CSVADRVNEKLFF

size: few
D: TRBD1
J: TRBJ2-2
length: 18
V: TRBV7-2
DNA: TGTGCCAGCAGATTGGGGGGACAGGGAGGGAAAAGCACCGGGGAGCTGTTTTTT
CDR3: CASRLGGQGGKSTGELFF

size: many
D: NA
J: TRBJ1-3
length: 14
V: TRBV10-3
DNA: TGTGCCAGATCCGCAGACGACTCTGGAAACACCATATATTTT
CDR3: CARSADDSGNTIYF

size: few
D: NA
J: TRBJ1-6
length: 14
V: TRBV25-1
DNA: TGTGCCAGCTCACCGACAGAGGGTAATTCACCCCTCCACTTT
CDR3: CASSPTEGNSPLHF

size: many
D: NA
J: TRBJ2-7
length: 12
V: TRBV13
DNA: TGTGCCAGCGCCAGGCCGGATGGCGAGCAGTACTTC
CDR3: CASARPDGEQYF

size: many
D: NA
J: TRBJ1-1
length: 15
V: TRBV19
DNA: TGTGCCAGTAGTATAGAGTTAGGGGAGAACACTGAAGCTTTCTTT
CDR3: CASSIELGENTEAFF

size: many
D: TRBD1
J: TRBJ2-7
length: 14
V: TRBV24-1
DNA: TGTGCCACCAGTGATTCCGGGACAGGCTACGAGCAGTACTTC
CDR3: CATSDSGTGYEQYF

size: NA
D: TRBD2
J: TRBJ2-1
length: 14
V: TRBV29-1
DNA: TGCAGCGTGACTGGAGCGGGAGGCTACAATGAGCAGTTCTTC
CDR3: CSVTGAGGYNEQFF

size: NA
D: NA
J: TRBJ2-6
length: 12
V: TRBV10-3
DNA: TGTGCCATCCACTCTGGGGCCAACGTCCTGACTTTC
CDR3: CAIHSGANVLTF

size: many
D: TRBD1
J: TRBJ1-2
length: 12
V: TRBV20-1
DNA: TGCAGTGCTAGGGGACAGGGGGGCGGCTACACCTTC
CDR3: CSARGQGGGYTF

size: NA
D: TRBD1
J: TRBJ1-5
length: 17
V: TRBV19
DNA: TGTGCCAGTAGTTCCCTTGCAGGGGGATATAGCAATCAGCCCCAGCATTTT
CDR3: CASSSLAGGYSNQPQHF

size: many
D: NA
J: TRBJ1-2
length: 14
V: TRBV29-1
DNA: TGCAGCGTGGGAAGGGACCCCTCGACGGATGGCTACACCTTC
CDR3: CSVGRDPSTDGYTF

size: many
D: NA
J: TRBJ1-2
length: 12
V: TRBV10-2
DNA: TGCGCCAGCAGAGGGGGAGTCGATGGCTACACCTTC
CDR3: CASRGGVDGYTF

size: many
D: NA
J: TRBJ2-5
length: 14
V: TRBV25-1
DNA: TGTGCCAGCAGTGACTCCCGGGGGCAAGAGACCCAGTACTTC
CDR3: CASSDSRGQETQYF

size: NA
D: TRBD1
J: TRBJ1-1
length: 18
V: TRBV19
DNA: TGTGCCAGTATACCGTACGGCCGACGACAGGGGGAAAACACTGAAGCTTTCTTT
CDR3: CASIPYGRRQGENTEAFF

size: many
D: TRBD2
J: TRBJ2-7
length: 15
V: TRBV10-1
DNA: TGCGCCAGCAGTGAGCCACTAGCGGGAGTAGGGGAGCAGTACTTC
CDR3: CASSEPLAGVGEQYF

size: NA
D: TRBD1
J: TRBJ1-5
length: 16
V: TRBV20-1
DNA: TGCAGTGCCCACCTGACAGGGGGATCGCCCAATCAGCCCCAGCATTTT
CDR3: CSAHLTGGSPNQPQHF

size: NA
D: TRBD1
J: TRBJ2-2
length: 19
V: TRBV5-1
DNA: TGCGCCAGCAGCTTGCGATCCTTGCAGGGGGCCGTAGGCACCGGGGAGCTGTTTTTT
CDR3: CASSLRSLQGAVGTGELFF

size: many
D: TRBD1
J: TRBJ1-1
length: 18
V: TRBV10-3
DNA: TGTGCCATCAGGGAATCCGGGACAGGCGATATCTTGAGGACTGAAGCTTTCTTT
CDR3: CAIRESGTGDILRTEAFF

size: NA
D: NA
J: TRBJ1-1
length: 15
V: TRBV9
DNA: TGTGCCAGCAGCACGAGAGGGGGGCTGAACACTGAAGCTTTCTTT
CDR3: CASSTRGGLNTEAFF

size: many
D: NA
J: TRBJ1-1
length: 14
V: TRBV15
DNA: TGTGCCACCAGCAGAGGAGCAGGTTTGACTGAAGCTTTCTTT
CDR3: CATSRGAGLTEAFF

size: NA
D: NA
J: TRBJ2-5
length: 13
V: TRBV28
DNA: TGTGCCAGCAGTTTTATGAACGGAGAGACCCAGTACTTC
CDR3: CASSFMNGETQYF

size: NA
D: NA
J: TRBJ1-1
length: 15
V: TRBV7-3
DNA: TGTGCCAGCAGCTTAGAAAGGGGACGTGCCCTGGGGGCTTTCTTT
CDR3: CASSLERGRALGAFF

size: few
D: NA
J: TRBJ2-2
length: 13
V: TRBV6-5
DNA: TGTGCCAGCAGCCGAGGCTGCACCGGGGAGCTGTTTTTT
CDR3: CASSRGCTGELFF

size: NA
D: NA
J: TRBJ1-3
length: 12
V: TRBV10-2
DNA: TGCGCCAGCGAGGCTAGCGGGAACACCATATATTTT
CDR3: CASEASGNTIYF

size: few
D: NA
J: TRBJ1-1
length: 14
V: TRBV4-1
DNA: TGCGCCAGCCAACAGTGGGTAATGAACACTGAAGCTTTCTTT
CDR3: CASQQWVMNTEAFF

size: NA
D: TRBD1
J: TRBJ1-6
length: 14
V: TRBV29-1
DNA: TGCAGCTTAGACAGGGCTGTCTATAATTCACCCCTCCACTTT
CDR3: CSLDRAVYNSPLHF

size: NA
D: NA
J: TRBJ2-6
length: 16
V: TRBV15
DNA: TGTGCCACCAGCAGTCCCCTGAGTTACAGGGTGGACGTCCTGACTTTC
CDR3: CATSSPLSYRVDVLTF

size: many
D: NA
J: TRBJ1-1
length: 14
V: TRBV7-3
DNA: TGTGCCAGCAGCTTAACGCCACAGAACACTGAAGCTTTCTTT
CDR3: CASSLTPQNTEAFF

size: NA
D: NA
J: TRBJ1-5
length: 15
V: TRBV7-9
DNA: TGTGCCAGCAGCTTGTCACTGGGGACCAATCAGCCCCAGCATTTT
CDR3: CASSLSLGTNQPQHF

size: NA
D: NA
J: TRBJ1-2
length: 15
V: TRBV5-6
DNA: TGTGCCAGCAGCTTTCCGGGAGCCGTGGACTATGGCTACACCTTC
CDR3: CASSFPGAVDYGYTF

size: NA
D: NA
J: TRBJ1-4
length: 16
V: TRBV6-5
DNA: TGTGCCAGCAGTTACAGGACCCCTGCAACTAATGGAAAACTGTTTTTT
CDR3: CASSYRTPATNGKLFF

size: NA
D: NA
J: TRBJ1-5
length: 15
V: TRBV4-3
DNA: TGCGCCAGCAGCTTGAAAGGGGACGAACGAGGGACCCAGCATTTT
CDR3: CASSLKGDERGTQHF

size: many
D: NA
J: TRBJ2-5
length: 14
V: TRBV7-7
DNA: TGTGCTAGCAGCTTTTTGGGGGCCCAAGAGTCCCAGTACTTC
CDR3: CASSFLGAQESQYF